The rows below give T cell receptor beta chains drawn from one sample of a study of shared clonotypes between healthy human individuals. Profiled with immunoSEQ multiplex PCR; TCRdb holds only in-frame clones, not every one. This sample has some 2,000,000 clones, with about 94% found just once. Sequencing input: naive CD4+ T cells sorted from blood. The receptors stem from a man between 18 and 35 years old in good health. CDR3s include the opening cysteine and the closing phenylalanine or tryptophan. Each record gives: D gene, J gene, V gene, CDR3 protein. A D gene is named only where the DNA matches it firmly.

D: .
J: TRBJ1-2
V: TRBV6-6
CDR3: CASSYSQGRFGYTF

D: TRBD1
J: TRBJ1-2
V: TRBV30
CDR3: CAWTTTGQGRGYTF

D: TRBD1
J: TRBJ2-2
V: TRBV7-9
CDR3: CASSSQGADNGELFF

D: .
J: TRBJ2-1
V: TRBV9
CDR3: CASSVEWGSYNEQFF

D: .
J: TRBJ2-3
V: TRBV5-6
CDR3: CASSLDSTDTQYF

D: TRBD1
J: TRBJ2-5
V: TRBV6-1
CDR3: CASSEARDRGRETQYF

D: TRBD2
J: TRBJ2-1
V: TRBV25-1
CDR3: CASSGSAGNEQFF

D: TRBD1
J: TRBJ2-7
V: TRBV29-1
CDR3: CSVPTGLNEQYF

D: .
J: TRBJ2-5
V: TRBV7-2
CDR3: CASSPTTETQYF

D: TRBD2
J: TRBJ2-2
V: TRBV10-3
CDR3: CAISGGGLAELFF

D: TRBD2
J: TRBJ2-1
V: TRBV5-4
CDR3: CASSLDSGGFNEQFF

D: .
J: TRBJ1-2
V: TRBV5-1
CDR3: CASSSTGPNYGYTF

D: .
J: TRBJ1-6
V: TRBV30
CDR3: CAWRPQGNNSPLHF

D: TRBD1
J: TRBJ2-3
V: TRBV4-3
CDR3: CASSQDVGQGATDTQYF